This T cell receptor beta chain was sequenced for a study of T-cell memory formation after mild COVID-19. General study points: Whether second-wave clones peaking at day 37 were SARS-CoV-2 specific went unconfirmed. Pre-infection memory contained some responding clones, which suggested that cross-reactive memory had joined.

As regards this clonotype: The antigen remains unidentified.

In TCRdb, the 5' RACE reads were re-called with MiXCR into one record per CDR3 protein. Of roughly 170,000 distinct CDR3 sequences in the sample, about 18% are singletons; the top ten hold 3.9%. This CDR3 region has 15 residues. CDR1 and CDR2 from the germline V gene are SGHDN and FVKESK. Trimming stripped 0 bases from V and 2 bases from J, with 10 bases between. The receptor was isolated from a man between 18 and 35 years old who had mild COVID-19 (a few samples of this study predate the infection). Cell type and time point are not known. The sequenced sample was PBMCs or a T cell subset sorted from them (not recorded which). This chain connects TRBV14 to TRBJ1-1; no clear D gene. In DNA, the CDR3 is TGTGCCAGCAGCCAAGATCTTGCATTCAACACTGAAGCTTTCTTT. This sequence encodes CASSQDLAFNTEAFF.